What follows describes a single T cell receptor (beta chain). The antigen it recognizes is unknown. Base qualities are missing; no much larger clone stands one base away. Taken with the paper, the label for treatment or condition translates to: allogeneic hematopoietic cell transplantation with graft depleted of TCRalphabeta T cells and CD19 B cells. TCRalphabeta/CD19-depleted allogeneic hematopoietic cell grafts were given to the transplant recipients, all of whom were children. The library was made by PCR. This sample was sequenced with an Illumina HiSeq 2500. TCR libraries were prepared with molecular barcoding, using unique molecular identifiers to normalize TCRbeta repertoire quantification. The public reads were reanalyzed by TCRdb: fastp trimming at Q25, MiXCR alignment, in-frame beta chains only. CDR3 protein duplicates are merged, each entry listing the most common genes and DNA. The sample table shows around 800,000 distinct CDR3 sequences, and 15% to 20% are seen once. The ten largest clones capture under 6% of the sample.

The entry originates in a study of T-cell reconstitution after alpha-beta-depleted transplantation in children (dated by TCRdb to about 2016). Background for the entire study: The study quantitatively tracked T-cell immune reconstitution after TCRalphabeta/CD19-depleted allogeneic hematopoietic cell transplantation in children using TCR repertoire profiling. Study-wide findings and limitations: The frequencies of hyperexpanded clones fell over the following months, and after one year, T-cell counts and TCRbeta diversity were mostly attributed to newly produced T cells. The apparently early alphabetaT-cell count recovery about two months after transplant was reportedly dependent on only several hundred rapidly expanded clones derived from non-depleted graft cells. In some patients, high TCRbeta diversity at day 60 was attributed to recipient T cells and intrathymic progenitors that had survived conditioning.

Including the terminal cysteine and phenylalanine, the CDR3 comprises 16 residues. Only the CDR3 DNA is retained, 48 bases long and in frame from the first base. CDR1 SGHRS and CDR2 YFSETQ were looked up in the germline V gene. The germline V and J ends show losses of 4 bases and 5 bases respectively, and no gene match explains 13 bases of the junction. The chain was built from TRBV5-1 and TRBJ1-1; 8 bases in the junction line up with TRBD1. The sequence came from a male patient between 10 and 17 years old who had a stem cell transplant for acute lymphoblastic leukemia, so the T cells may come from the graft donor. This specimen was PBMCs, mostly from graft donor cells, taken 360 days after TCRalphabeta/CD19-depleted stem cell transplant. For the CDR3, the sequence is CASSGQGVQGGTEAFF. The bases are TGCGCCAGCAGCGGGCAGGGGGTACAGGGGGGTACTGAAGCTTTCTTT.